This TCR beta chain was retrieved from a study of T cells in Graves' hyperthyroidism and ophthalmopathy. Across the study: Blood was drawn when the patient was first diagnosed and still untreated.

CDR3 length: 15 residues. With 5 bases removed from V and 0 bases from J, the gap between germline ends came to 13 bases. Germline lookup yields CDR1 DFQATT and CDR2 SNEGSKA (reference sequence). Amplified TCR beta CDR3 regions derived from RNA transcripts. First-round RT-PCR of the TCR CDR3 relied on the HTBI primer set. TCRdb itself ran the multiplex PCR reads through MiXCR, one entry per CDR3 protein. The sample consists of fewer than 400,000 distinct CDR3 sequences, 15% to 20% of them appearing once. This clonotype was detected only a few times. V is TRBV20-1 and J is TRBJ2-2; a weak D match, TRBD2 (6 bases). The receptor was isolated from a man younger than 40 with Graves' hyperthyroidism. Sequenced input: blood. The CDR3 DNA sequence: TGCAGTGCTCTACACGGAGGGTCGAACACCGGGGAGCTGTTTTTT. It is translated as CSALHGGSNTGELFF.